This T cell receptor (beta chain) emerged from a study of blood T cell repertoires in COVID-19 (dated by TCRdb to the early 2020s). About the study as a whole: Samples from collaborators originated in the United States, Italy and Spain and spanned both the acute and convalescent phases of COVID-19. The prospective study material was composed of cDNA or gDNA derived from T cells, B-cell-depleted T cells, or PBMCs. Deeply sampled blood TCRbeta repertoires from subjects exposed to, actively infected with, or recovered from COVID-19 were included in the dataset. A freely available public database, intended as a resource for researchers studying the immune response to SARS-CoV-2, is where the repertoires were released. The samples were drawn from two sources: the first 160 participants of the ongoing ImmuneRACE study, and over 1,000 subjects contributed by 6 global collaborators. Nearly every sample came with metadata listing a de-identified subject ID, COVID-19 status, age in years and sex. Where available, HLA class I and class II types were taken from metadata supplied by the sample provider and were not determined by assay-based typing. Study-level results and caveats: How much clinical and demographic metadata was included differed by source and by participant, and the metadata was provided uncurated.

TCRbeta CDR3 regions were amplified from genomic DNA using the immunoSEQ Assay, a bias-controlled multiplex PCR. The study's own analysis went as follows. Nucleated cell counts per sample were estimated from amplification of reference gene primers within the assay. To quantify the absolute abundance of each unique TCRbeta CDR3 rearrangement, sequence reads were collapsed and filtered. Productive Simpson clonality was computed per sample as the square root of Simpson's diversity index over productive rearrangements. Held by TCRdb, this immuneACCESS table contains in-frame sequences only and omits some clones. Under half of the omission traces to an unresolved V gene where checked; the cause of the rest is unknown. Clone size and V and J calls were adopted from that table, with D and trimming inferred from the DNA. The sample has fewer than 300,000 clones on record, 80% to 90% of them singletons. The ten largest account for around 15% of the sample.

Turning to this clone: Its binding antigen is unknown. No qualities accompany the bases; no much larger clone lies one base away.

Participants in the prospective study were enrolled through a virtual design, were aged about 18 to 90 years, and lived in approximately 24 United States geographic areas. In the prospective study, cohorts were assigned on the basis of participant-reported clinical history obtained from a screening survey and a study questionnaire. Recovered participants in ImmuneRACE Cohort 3 were defined as having two consecutive negative NP/OP PCR tests, clearance from a healthcare professional, or resolution of symptoms. Each participant in the prospective study had whole blood, serum and a nasopharyngeal or oropharyngeal swab collected by mobile phlebotomists. Over a roughly 2-month period, participants in the prospective study had the option of providing additional blood draws and questionnaires. Before DNA extraction, prospective study blood samples were shipped either frozen or at room temperature. The CDR3 holds 15 amino acids from the cysteine to the phenylalanine. CDR3 DNA is the only sequence kept; it has 45 bases, read in frame from the first base. Trimming takes 4 bases off V and 0 bases off J; junction bases not matched to a gene: 1. From a lookup of the germline V gene, CDR1 and CDR2 are SGHRS and YFSETQ.

This sequence uses TRBV5-1 and TRBJ2-1; 10 bases in the middle match TRBD2. The sequence was obtained from a man aged 18 to 30 who had recovered from COVID-19. Sequencing was carried out using PBMCs or T cells enriched from blood (not recorded which). For the CDR3, the sequence is CASSGTSASYNEQFF. The base sequence is TGCGCCAGCAGCGGGACTAGCGCCTCCTACAATGAGCAGTTCTTC. The CDR3 plus the reference TRBV5-1 and TRBJ2-1 genes for the other parts give the full variable domain: KAGVTQTPRYLIKTRGQQVTLSCSPISGHRSVSWYQQTPGQGLQFLFEYFSETQRNKGNFPGRFSGRQFSNSRSEMNVSTLELGDSALYLCASSGTSASYNEQFFGPGTRLTVL.